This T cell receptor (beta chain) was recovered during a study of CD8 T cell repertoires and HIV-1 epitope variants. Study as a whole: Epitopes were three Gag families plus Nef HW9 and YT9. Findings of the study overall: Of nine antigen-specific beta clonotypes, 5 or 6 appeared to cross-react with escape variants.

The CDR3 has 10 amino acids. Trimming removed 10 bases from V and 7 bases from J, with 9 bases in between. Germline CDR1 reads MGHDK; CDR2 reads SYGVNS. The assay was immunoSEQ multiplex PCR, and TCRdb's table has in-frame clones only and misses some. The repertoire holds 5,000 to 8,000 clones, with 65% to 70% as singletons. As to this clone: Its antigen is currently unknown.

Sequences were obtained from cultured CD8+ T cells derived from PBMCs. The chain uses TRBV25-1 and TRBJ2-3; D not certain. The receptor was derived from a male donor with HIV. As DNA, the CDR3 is TGTGCCACCGAATTCAATACGCAGTATTTT. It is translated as CATEFNTQYF.